Listed here are 28 T cell receptor beta chains from one sample, sequenced in a study of OX40 agonist ivuxolimab in advanced cancers. Measured with immunoSEQ multiplex PCR; TCRdb has only the in-frame clones, and not every one. The profile shows 95,000 to 150,000 clones, roughly 90% of them singletons. The specimen was CD4+ or CD8+ T cells sorted from blood, collected in a trial of the OX40 agonist ivuxolimab. These receptors were obtained from an adult with an advanced solid tumor such as melanoma, head and neck, liver or kidney cancer.

The V gene is TRBV5-1, the J gene TRBJ2-5; no clear D. Germline loops: CDR1 SGHRS, CDR2 YFSETQ. There are 15 residues in the CDR3. Trimming pared 0 bases from V and 2 bases from J, leaving 11 bases between. CDR3 loop: CASSLALLSQETQYF. As DNA, the CDR3 is TGCGCCAGCAGCTTGGCCCTACTATCTCAAGAGACCCAGTACTTC.

The V and J genes are TRBV5-1 and TRBJ1-1; maybe TRBD1 (5 bases). This CDR3 comprises 14 residues. Germline V gives CDR1 SGHRS, CDR2 YFSETQ. V lost 2 bases to trimming and J lost 4 bases, with 12 bases between them. CDR3 nucleotide sequence: TGCGCCAGCAGCTTCGGGGGGGTTGGCACTGAAGCTTTCTTT. Encoded protein: CASSFGGVGTEAFF. The variable domain in full, completed from reference TRBV5-1 and TRBJ1-1, reads KAGVTQTPRYLIKTRGQQVTLSCSPISGHRSVSWYQQTPGQGLQFLFEYFSETQRNKGNFPGRFSGRQFSNSRSEMNVSTLELGDSALYLCASSFGGVGTEAFFGQGTRLTVV.

CDR3 residues: CASSPERDYKTDTQYF. As DNA, the CDR3 is TGTGCCAGCAGCCCGGAAAGGGACTACAAAACAGATACGCAGTATTTT. The chain employs TRBV5-4 and TRBJ2-3, with 7 bases matching TRBD2. The CDR3 is 16 amino acids. Trimming at V came to 4 bases and at J to 3 bases, leaving 11 bases not matched to a gene. Germline V gene sequence: CDR1 SGHNT, CDR2 YYREEE (reference sequence).

The rearrangement uses TRBV23-1 and TRBJ1-1, with 9 bases lining up with TRBD1. TRBV23-1 is known as an ORF, though its function is uncertain. The CDR3 has 17 residues. Trimming removed 2 bases from V and 6 bases from J; junction bases left unmatched: 13. CDR3 region: CASSQIREGQGSAEAFF. As DNA, the CDR3 is TGCGCCAGCAGTCAAATTCGCGAAGGACAGGGGAGCGCTGAAGCTTTCTTT.

The J gene is TRBJ2-7, the V gene TRBV6-1; 7 bases match TRBD2. The CDR3 spans 14 residues. Germline V gives CDR1 MNHNS, CDR2 SASEGT. Germline trimming cut 6 bases from V and 0 bases from J; bases unmatched to any gene: 5. CDR3: CASSDSGSSYEQYF. The CDR3 nucleotides read TGTGCCAGCAGCGATAGCGGGTCCTCCTACGAGCAGTACTTC.

V is TRBV27 and J is TRBJ2-1, with D possibly matching TRBD2 (6 bases). The CDR3 is made up of 15 amino acids. Germline CDR1 is MNHEY and CDR2 is SMNVEV (reference sequence). Trimming removed 1 base at V and 4 bases at J, with 11 bases between. The CDR3 region has the DNA TGTGCCAGCAGTTTATACTCCAGCGGGTACAATGAGCAGTTCTTC. This gives the protein CASSLYSSGYNEQFF.

The J gene is TRBJ1-1, the V gene TRBV7-9; D is ambiguous. This CDR3 region has 14 residues. With 3 bases removed from V and 0 bases from J, the gap between germline ends came to 8 bases. Germline V lookup: CDR1 SEHNR, CDR2 FQNEAQ (reference sequence). CDR3 amino acids: CASSFIGMNTEAFF. CDR3 nucleotide sequence: TGTGCCAGCAGCTTTATCGGAATGAACACTGAAGCTTTCTTT.

The chain links TRBV9 to TRBJ2-3, with unresolved D. Germline CDR1 reads SGDLS; CDR2 reads YYNGEE. The CDR3 sequence is 14 residues long. Trimming took off 4 bases at V and 2 bases at J, with 11 bases between the two ends. CDR3 coding DNA: TGTGCCAGCAGCAGCGTATTTACCACAGATACGCAGTATTTT. Translated: CASSSVFTTDTQYF.

The gene calls are TRBV9 and TRBJ2-1, with TRBD2 matching 10 bases. Trimming at V came to 3 bases and at J to 2 bases, leaving 8 bases not matched to a gene. The germline gives CDR1 SGDLS, CDR2 YYNGEE. The length of the CDR3 is 17 residues. For the CDR3, the DNA is TGTGCCAGCAGCGGCAACCAACTAGCGGGACCCTACAATGAGCAGTTCTTC. It specifies CASSGNQLAGPYNEQFF.

The chain has TRBV5-1 and TRBJ1-1; D gene uncertain. Trimming pared 1 base from V and 3 bases from J, leaving 7 bases between. The CDR3 totals 13 residues. CDR1 is SGHRS and CDR2 is YFSETQ in the germline V gene. CDR3 region: CASSLQGYTEAFF. CDR3 nucleotides: TGCGCCAGCAGCTTGCAAGGGTACACTGAAGCTTTCTTT.

CDR3 nucleotides: TGTGCCAGCACCTATCATGGGGTTACGTCGGAGACCCAGTACTTC. Translating gives CASTYHGVTSETQYF. The chain employs TRBV9 and TRBJ2-5; D unresolved. The CDR3 sequence is 15 residues long. Trimming took 6 bases from V and 5 from J, leaving 20 bases between them. Germline V gene lookup returns CDR1 SGDLS and CDR2 YYNGEE.

V gene TRBV2 combines with J gene TRBJ2-6; 10 bases map to TRBD1. CDR3 length equals 19 residues. V lost 6 bases and J lost 0; bases outside the gene matches: 11. CDR1 is SNHLY, CDR2 FYNNEI, per germline. The CDR3, as DNA: TGTGCCAGCAGCCCGGGACAGGGGAAGGGTGGCTCTGGGGCCAACGTCCTGACTTTC. Translated: CASSPGQGKGGSGANVLTF.

As concerns this clone: One junction end disagrees with the germline gene, perhaps due to a read error. V gene TRBV6-6 combines with J gene TRBJ2-7; TRBD1 or TRBD2 may be the D gene (6 bases each). Germline loops: CDR1 MNHNY, CDR2 SVGAGI (reference sequence). The CDR3 is made up of 14 amino acids. The CDR3 reads CASRQTGGSSEQYF. CDR3 coding DNA: TGTGCCAGCCGTCAGACAGGAGGGTCCTCCGAGCAGTACTTC.

The chain has TRBV27 and TRBJ1-1; no firm D call. The germline CDR1 and CDR2 sequences are MNHEY and SMNVEV (reference sequence). V was pared by 6 bases and J by 1 base, with 15 bases between. This CDR3 comprises 15 residues. The CDR3 nucleotides read TGTGCCAGCAGCCTAAGACCCAATCCGAACACTGAAGCTTTCTTT. Translating it yields CASSLRPNPNTEAFF.

V and J are TRBV7-6 and TRBJ1-1; tentative D call: TRBD1 (6 bases). V lost 5 bases, J lost 4 bases, and 14 bases lay in between. Germline V gene data show CDR1 as SGHVS and CDR2 as FNYEAQ. The CDR3 runs 14 residues. For the CDR3, the DNA is TGTGCCAGCAGCCTGAAGACAGGCGGCACTGAAGCTTTCTTT. This gives the protein CASSLKTGGTEAFF. The full variable domain, with the rest looked up from reference TRBV7-6 and TRBJ1-1, is GAGVSQSPRYKVTKRGQDVALRCDPISGHVSLYWYRQALGQGPEFLTYFNYEAQQDKSGLPNDRFSAERPEGSISTLTIQRTEQRDSAMYRCASSLKTGGTEAFFGQGTRLTVV.

This rearrangement joins TRBV4-2 to TRBJ2-7, with 8 nucleotides matching TRBD2. Germline V gene sequence: CDR1 LGHNA, CDR2 YNFKEQ. CDR3 length: 15 residues. With 0 bases clipped from V and 5 bases from J, the junction kept 6 bases outside the gene matches. As DNA, the CDR3 is TGTGCCAGCAGCCAAGATCCGGGAGGGCCCCACGAGCAGTACTTC. Protein product: CASSQDPGGPHEQYF.

The chain links TRBV10-2 to TRBJ1-1; tentative D call: TRBD1 (5 bases). With 3 bases removed from V and 5 bases from J, the gap between germline ends came to 10 bases. The CDR3 is 13 amino acids. Germline loops: CDR1 WSHSY, CDR2 SAAADI. This CDR3 reads CASSDRGNTEAFF. The CDR3 DNA reads TGCGCCAGCAGTGATAGGGGAAATACTGAAGCTTTCTTT.

The chain is built from TRBV2 and TRBJ1-6; D is perhaps TRBD1 (5 bases). The CDR3 contains 13 residues. V lost 8 bases and J 9 bases, leaving 14 bases between the germline ends. The germline V gene has CDR1 SNHLY and CDR2 FYNNEI. CDR3 region: CASDWGRGSPLHF. DNA of the CDR3: TGTGCCAGCGACTGGGGACGCGGTTCACCCCTCCACTTT.

The J gene is TRBJ1-4, the V gene TRBV29-1; 7 bases agree with TRBD1. This CDR3 has 14 residues. Germline V lookup: CDR1 SQVTM, CDR2 ANQGSEA. V lost 4 bases to trimming and J lost 4 bases; unmatched junction nucleotides: 6. The CDR3 DNA is TGCAGCGTTGTAACGGGGACAGTTAATGAAAAACTGTTTTTT. It specifies CSVVTGTVNEKLFF.

The chain employs TRBV27 and TRBJ2-1; D remains ambiguous. The CDR3 runs 13 residues. V lost 2 bases, J lost 4 bases, and 6 bases lay in between. In germline, CDR1 is MNHEY, CDR2 SMNVEV (reference sequence). The CDR3 nucleotides read TGTGCCAGCAGTTTAATGAAGTACAATGAGCAGTTCTTC. It specifies CASSLMKYNEQFF.

This chain links TRBV18 with TRBJ2-1; the D gene could be TRBD1 or TRBD2 (5 bases each). The germline V gene has CDR1 KGHSH and CDR2 LQKENI. This CDR3 contains 14 residues. Deletions cut 3 bases from V and 5 bases from J, with 11 bases between. CDR3 DNA sequence: TGTGCCAGCTCACCGGGGACGGTCAACAATGAGCAGTTCTTC. This encodes CASSPGTVNNEQFF.

The chain recombines TRBV2 with TRBJ1-2; D gene ambiguous. Trimming stripped 4 bases from V and 7 bases from J, with 10 bases between. Germline CDR1 SNHLY, CDR2 FYNNEI. This CDR3 spans 12 amino acids. The CDR3 is CASSVLAVGYTF. In nucleotides, the CDR3 is TGTGCCAGCAGTGTATTGGCCGTTGGCTACACCTTC.

The chain is built from TRBV28 and TRBJ1-1; D remains ambiguous. Per the germline V gene, CDR1 is MDHEN and CDR2 is SYDVKM. This CDR3 region has 15 residues. Trimming cost V 4 bases and J 0 bases, with 12 bases left between them. CDR3 region: CASSSDGRLNTEAFF. DNA of the CDR3: TGTGCCAGCAGTTCCGACGGACGGCTGAACACTGAAGCTTTCTTT.

This chain links TRBV5-4 with TRBJ2-1; D uncertain. This CDR3 is built from 14 residues. Trimming removed 3 bases at V and 10 bases at J, with 17 bases between. Germline V gives CDR1 SGHNT, CDR2 YYREEE (reference sequence). CDR3 bases: TGTGCCAGCAGCTCCCGGGTTCCATTCGGAGAGCAGTTCTTC. Its protein product is CASSSRVPFGEQFF. The variable domain in full, with the rest retrieved from reference TRBV5-4 and TRBJ2-1, is ETGVTQSPTHLIKTRGQQVTLRCSSQSGHNTVSWYQQALGQGPQFIFQYYREEENGRGNFPPRFSGLQFPNYSSELNVNALELDDSALYLCASSSRVPFGEQFFGPGTRLTVL.

V and J are TRBV19 and TRBJ1-5; tentatively, D is TRBD1 (5 bases). The CDR3 is 15 amino acids. Trimming took 7 bases from V and 2 from J, leaving 15 bases between them. Germline CDR1 and CDR2: LNHDA and SQIVND (reference sequence). CDR3 loop: CASIPSGQGNQPQHF. CDR3 coding DNA: TGTGCCAGTATCCCCAGCGGACAAGGCAATCAGCCCCAGCATTTT.

This clone was seen only once. This chain links TRBV19 with TRBJ2-3, with D possibly TRBD2 on 6 matching bases. The CDR3 loop spans 13 amino acids. Per germline, CDR1 LNHDA and CDR2 SQIVND (reference sequence). The germline V and J ends were trimmed by 10 bases and 6 bases, with 17 bases remaining between them. Written as DNA, the CDR3 is TGTGCCACCCACGACTACCGGGGGGATACGCAGTATTTT. It encodes CATHDYRGDTQYF.

The gene calls are TRBV7-9 and TRBJ1-6; 10 nucleotides align to TRBD1. After removal of 5 bases from V and 6 bases from J, the junction contained 7 bases not matched to a gene. The CDR3 has 16 residues. In germline, CDR1 is SEHNR, CDR2 FQNEAQ (reference sequence). The CDR3 coding sequence is TGTGCCAGCAGCCAACACCGGGACAGGGGTAATTCACCCCTCCACTTT. Residues: CASSQHRDRGNSPLHF.

This clone was counted only a few times. This sequence joins TRBV11-3 and TRBJ2-1; D gene uncertain. The CDR3 is 14 residues long. Germline values: CDR1 SGHNT, CDR2 YENEEA. V shed 0 bases and J shed 4 bases, with 7 bases lying between them. CDR3 sequence reads: CASSLETAYNEQFF. Written as DNA, the CDR3 is TGTGCCAGCAGCTTAGAAACAGCGTACAATGAGCAGTTCTTC. The whole variable domain, remainder taken from reference TRBV11-3 and TRBJ2-1, is EAGVVQSPRYKIIEKKQPVAFWCNPISGHNTLYWYLQNLGQGPELLIRYENEEAVDDSQLPKDRFSAERLKGVDSTLKIQPAELGDSAVYLCASSLETAYNEQFFGPGTRLTVL.